This T cell receptor beta chain comes out of a study of cytomegalovirus exposure and HLA in healthy donors. Study-level findings and limits: A few chains tied to CMV proved CMV antigen-specific in vitro.

Turning to this clone: Its matching antigen is unknown.

Primers included in the PCR were 60 Vbeta and 13 Jbeta primers. Assay: immunoSEQ multiplex PCR; the TCRdb copy retains only in-frame clones and omits some. The table includes a few hundred thousand clones, nearly 80% detected once. The ends were cut back, 3 bases at V and 4 bases at J, with 10 bases in the middle. Germline lookup yields CDR1 SGHTA and CDR2 FQGNSA. The CDR3 has 14 amino acids. This receptor was obtained from a man younger than 30 in good health and CMV-seronegative. This sequence joins TRBV7-2 and TRBJ1-3; D is undetermined. Sequenced sample: PBMCs. CDR3 sequence: CASSLVVGGNTIYF. CDR3 nucleotides: TGTGCCAGCAGCTTGGTGGTCGGGGGAAACACCATATATTTT.